This record looks at one T cell receptor beta chain sequence and its context. As yet, its antigen is unknown. Unrecorded immune exposures were likely, despite nominal health at sampling. Amplification used 60 Vbeta primers and 13 Jbeta primers. The repertoire was sequenced with immunoSEQ multiplex PCR; TCRdb's copy has only in-frame clones and lacks some. The sample consists of about 150,000 clones, approximately 81% of them appearing once. There are 11 residues in the CDR3. CDR1 is SGHNT and CDR2 is YYREEE in the germline V gene (reference sequence). Trimming stripped 2 bases from V and 10 bases from J, with 10 bases between. This specimen belongs to a study of cytomegalovirus exposure and HLA in healthy donors. Study-wide background: The Caucasian-associated ancestry cluster held over 65% of some 420 genotyped donors.

Study conclusions and caveats: It was approximately 150 TCR beta chains that were listed as cytomegalovirus-associated. In a later analysis, at a false discovery rate of 0.05, 15,000 to 20,000 TCR beta sequences matched HLA alleles.

The V and J genes are TRBV5-4 and TRBJ2-7; D is possibly TRBD1 (5 bases). This TCR came from a young man in good health and CMV-seronegative. The sequenced sample was PBMCs. Written as DNA, the CDR3 is TGTGCCAGCAGCTTCGGTGGGGCACAGTACTTC. It yields the protein CASSFGGAQYF.